This T cell receptor (beta chain) was sequenced in a study of blood T cell repertoires in COVID-19. Here immunoSEQ multiplex PCR was the method, and the copy in TCRdb shows in-frame clones only, minus some. Of around 260,000 clones in the sample, about 93% were seen once. Sequencing input: PBMCs or T cells enriched from blood (not recorded which). The sequence derives from a woman aged 25 to 39 who had recovered from COVID-19.

In DNA, the CDR3 is TGTGCCAGCAGTTTTGAGACAGGGAAAGTTGCCTTTTTCGAGCAGTTCTTC. Protein product: CASSFETGKVAFFEQFF. The V call is TRBV28, the J call TRBJ2-1, with 7 bases aligning to TRBD1. Per germline, CDR1 MDHEN and CDR2 SYDVKM. The CDR3 runs to 17 residues. V dropped 3 bases and J dropped 10; count of bases not matched to a gene: 18.